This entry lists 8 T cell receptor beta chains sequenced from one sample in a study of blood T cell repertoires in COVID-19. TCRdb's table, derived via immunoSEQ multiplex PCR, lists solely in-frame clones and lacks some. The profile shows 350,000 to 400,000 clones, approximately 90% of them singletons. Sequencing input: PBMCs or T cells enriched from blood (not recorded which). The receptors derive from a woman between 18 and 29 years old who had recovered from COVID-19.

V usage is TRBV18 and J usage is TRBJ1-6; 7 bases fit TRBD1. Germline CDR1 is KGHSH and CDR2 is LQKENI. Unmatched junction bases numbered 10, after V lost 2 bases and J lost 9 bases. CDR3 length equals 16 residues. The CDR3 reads CASSPSLTGLSSPLHF. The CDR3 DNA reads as TGTGCCAGCTCACCATCCCTGACAGGGCTCAGTTCACCCCTCCACTTT. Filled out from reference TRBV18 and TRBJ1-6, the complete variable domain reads NAGVMQNPRHLVRRRGQEARLRCSPMKGHSHVYWYRQLPEEGLKFMVYLQKENIIDESGMPKERFSAEFPKEGPSILRIQQVVRGDSAAYFCASSPSLTGLSSPLHFGNGTRLTVT.

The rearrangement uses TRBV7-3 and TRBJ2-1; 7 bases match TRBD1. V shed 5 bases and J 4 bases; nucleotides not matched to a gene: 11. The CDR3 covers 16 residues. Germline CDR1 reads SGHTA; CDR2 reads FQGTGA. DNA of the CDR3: TGTGCCAGCAGCGATCGACAGGGCGTGGGTTACAATGAGCAGTTCTTC. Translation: CASSDRQGVGYNEQFF.

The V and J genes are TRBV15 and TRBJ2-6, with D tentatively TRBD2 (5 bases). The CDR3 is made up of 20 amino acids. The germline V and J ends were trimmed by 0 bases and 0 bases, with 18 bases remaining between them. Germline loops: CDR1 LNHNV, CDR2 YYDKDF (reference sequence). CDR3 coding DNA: TGTGCCACCAGCAGAGATAGTGGGAGCGCGCCCTCCTCTGGGGCCAACGTCCTGACTTTC. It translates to CATSRDSGSAPSSGANVLTF.

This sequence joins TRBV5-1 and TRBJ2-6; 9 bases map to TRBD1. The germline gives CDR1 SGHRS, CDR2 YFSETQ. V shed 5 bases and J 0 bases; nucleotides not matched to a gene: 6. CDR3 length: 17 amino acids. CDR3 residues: CASRGGQGLSGANVLTF. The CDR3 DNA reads TGCGCCAGCAGGGGGGGACAGGGCCTCTCTGGGGCCAACGTCCTGACTTTC.

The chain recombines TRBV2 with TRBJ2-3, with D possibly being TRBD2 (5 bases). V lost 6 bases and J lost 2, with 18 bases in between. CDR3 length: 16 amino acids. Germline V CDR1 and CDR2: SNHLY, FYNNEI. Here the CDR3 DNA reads TGTGCCAGCAGGCCAGTGGGAAGCGGCCACACAGATACGCAGTATTTT. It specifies CASRPVGSGHTDTQYF. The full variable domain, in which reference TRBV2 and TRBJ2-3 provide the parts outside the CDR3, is EPEVTQTPSHQVTQMGQEVILRCVPISNHLYFYWYRQILGQKVEFLVSFYNNEISEKSEIFDDQFSVERPDGSNFTLKIRSTKLEDSAMYFCASRPVGSGHTDTQYFGPGTRLTVL.

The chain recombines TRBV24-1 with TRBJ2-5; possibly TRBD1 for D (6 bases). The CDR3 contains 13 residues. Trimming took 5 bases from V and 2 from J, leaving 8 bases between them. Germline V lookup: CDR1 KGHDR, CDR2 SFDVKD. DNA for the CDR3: TGTGCCACCAGTGTAGGACAGCAAGAGACCCAGTACTTC. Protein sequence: CATSVGQQETQYF.

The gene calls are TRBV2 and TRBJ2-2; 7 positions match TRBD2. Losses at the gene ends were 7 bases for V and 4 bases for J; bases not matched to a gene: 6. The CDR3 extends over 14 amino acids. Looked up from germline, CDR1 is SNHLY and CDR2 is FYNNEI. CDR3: CASTTSWGTGELFF. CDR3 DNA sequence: TGTGCCAGCACGACTAGCTGGGGCACCGGGGAGCTGTTTTTT.

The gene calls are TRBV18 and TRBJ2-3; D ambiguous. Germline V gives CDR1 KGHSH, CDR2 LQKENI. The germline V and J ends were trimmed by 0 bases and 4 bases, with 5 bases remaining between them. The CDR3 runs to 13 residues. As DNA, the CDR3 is TGTGCCAGCTCACCACCGATAGCAGATACGCAGTATTTT. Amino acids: CASSPPIADTQYF.